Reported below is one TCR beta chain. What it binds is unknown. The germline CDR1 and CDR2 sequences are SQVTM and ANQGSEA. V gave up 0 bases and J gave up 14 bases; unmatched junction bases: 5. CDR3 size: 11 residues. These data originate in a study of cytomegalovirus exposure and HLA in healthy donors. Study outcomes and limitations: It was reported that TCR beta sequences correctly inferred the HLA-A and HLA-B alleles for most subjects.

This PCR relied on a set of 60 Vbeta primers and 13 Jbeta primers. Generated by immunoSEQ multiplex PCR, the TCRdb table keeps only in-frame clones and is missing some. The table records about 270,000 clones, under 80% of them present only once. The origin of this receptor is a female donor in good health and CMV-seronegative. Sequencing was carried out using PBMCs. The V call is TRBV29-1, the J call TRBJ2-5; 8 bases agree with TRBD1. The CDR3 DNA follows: TGCAGCGTTGAAGATAGGACAGGGTATTACTTC. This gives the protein CSVEDRTGYYF.